A single sample is the source of the 15 T cell receptor beta chains below, sequenced in a study of graft-versus-host responses after intestinal transplantation. Clones were sequenced by immunoSEQ multiplex PCR, and TCRdb holds only the in-frame ones, with some missing. The sample lists more than 65,000 clones, roughly 91% seen once, with approximately 1.4% in the top ten. No antigen has been assigned to these receptors. Specimen: unstimulated CD8+ T cells sorted from spleen or lymph node cells, collected before intestinal transplant. These receptors came from a human donor who received an intestinal transplant.

This chain links TRBV13 with TRBJ2-7; 8 bases agree with TRBD1. Germline V lookup: CDR1 PRHDT, CDR2 FYEKMQ (reference sequence). After removal of 2 bases from V and 5 bases from J, the junction contained 5 bases not matched to a gene. CDR3 length equals 14 residues. In DNA form, the CDR3 reads TGTGCCAGCAGCTTAAGGCAGGGGGCGGACGAGCAGTACTTC. Encoded protein: CASSLRQGADEQYF. The full variable domain, with the rest looked up from reference TRBV13 and TRBJ2-7, is AAGVIQSPRHLIKEKRETATLKCYPIPRHDTVYWYQQGPGQDPQFLISFYEKMQSDKGSIPDRFSAQQFSDYHSELNMSSLELGDSALYFCASSLRQGADEQYFGPGTRLTVT.

In this sample, this clone turned up once. V usage is TRBV7-9 and J usage is TRBJ2-7; 9 bases match TRBD1. This CDR3 contains 16 residues. Per the germline V gene, CDR1 is SEHNR and CDR2 is FQNEAQ (reference sequence). V shed 5 bases, J shed 1 base, and the junction held 9 bases outside the gene matches. In DNA, the CDR3 is TGTGCCAGCAGCAAACCACCGGGACAGGGATCCTACGAGCAGTACTTC. Translated, it gives CASSKPPGQGSYEQYF.

The chain uses TRBV9 and TRBJ2-3; D might be TRBD2 (7 bases). Germline-derived CDR1 and CDR2 are SGDLS and YYNGEE. Deletions cut 7 bases from V and 2 bases from J, with 14 bases between. This CDR3 comprises 14 residues. CDR3 amino acids: CASGAGGATDTQYF. The CDR3, as DNA: TGTGCCAGCGGCGCTGGGGGGGCCACAGATACGCAGTATTTT.

The rearrangement uses TRBV9 and TRBJ1-6; 9 bases agree with TRBD1. Germline CDR1 reads SGDLS; CDR2 reads YYNGEE. Losses at the gene ends were 3 bases for V and 7 bases for J; bases not matched to a gene: 11. This CDR3 is 17 amino acids long. The CDR3 DNA reads as TGTGCCAGCAGCGACCCCCGGGACAGGGAGTTAAATTCACCCCTCCACTTT. Amino acid sequence: CASSDPRDRELNSPLHF. The full variable domain, its missing parts supplied by reference TRBV9 and TRBJ1-6, is DSGVTQTPKHLITATGQRVTLRCSPRSGDLSVYWYQQSLDQGLQFLIQYYNGEERAKGNILERFSAQQFPDLHSELNLSSLELGDSALYFCASSDPRDRELNSPLHFGNGTRLTVT.

The V and J genes are TRBV4-2 and TRBJ2-7, with 14 positions matching TRBD2. CDR3 length: 16 residues. CDR1 and CDR2 from the germline V gene are LGHNA and YNFKEQ. With 2 bases clipped from V and 6 bases from J, the junction kept 6 bases outside the gene matches. CDR3 residues: CASSQPGGLAGVEQYF. The CDR3, as DNA: TGTGCCAGCAGCCAACCCGGGGGACTAGCGGGGGTCGAGCAGTACTTC.

This clone was picked up one time. CDR3: CASSRKSPGQGETQYF. CDR3 DNA: TGCGCCAGCAGCCGCAAATCCCCGGGACAGGGGGAGACCCAGTACTTC. The chain joins TRBV4-1 to TRBJ2-5, with 10 bases lining up with TRBD1. J gave up 5 bases and V 4 bases, and 10 bases lay outside the gene matches. This CDR3 region has 16 residues. Germline V gives CDR1 MGHRA, CDR2 YSYEKL.

This clone was recorded only once. The rearrangement uses TRBV4-1 and TRBJ2-2; tentatively, D is TRBD1 (5 bases). Germline CDR1 reads MGHRA; CDR2 reads YSYEKL. Trimming took off 0 bases at V and 6 bases at J, with 14 bases between the two ends. The CDR3 runs to 16 residues. The CDR3 nucleotides are TGCGCCAGCAGCCAAGACCCAATCCAGGGTTCCGGGGAGCTGTTTTTT. Protein sequence: CASSQDPIQGSGELFF.

This CDR3 is CASSGGQLLQETQYF. As DNA, the CDR3 is TGTGCCAGCAGCGGGGGACAGCTATTACAAGAGACCCAGTACTTC. The gene calls are TRBV7-9 and TRBJ2-5; 7 nucleotides align to TRBD1. The germline CDR1 and CDR2 sequences are SEHNR and FQNEAQ (reference sequence). The V segment lost 5 bases and the J segment 2 bases; nucleotides outside the gene matches: 8. The CDR3 is made up of 15 amino acids. Supplemented by reference TRBV7-9 and TRBJ2-5, the full variable domain reads DTGVSQNPRHKITKRGQNVTFRCDPISEHNRLYWYRQTLGQGPEFLTYFQNEAQLEKSRLLSDRFSAERPKGSFSTLEIQRTEQGDSAMYLCASSGGQLLQETQYFGPGTRLLVL.

This clone was counted once. The chain recombines TRBV19 with TRBJ2-5, with D perhaps TRBD2 (6 bases). Looked up from germline, CDR1 is LNHDA and CDR2 is SQIVND (reference sequence). V lost 3 bases to trimming and J lost 4 bases, with 9 bases between them. This CDR3 contains 13 residues. The CDR3 sequence: CASSISGGETQYF. The CDR3 DNA follows: TGTGCCAGTAGTATTTCCGGGGGAGAGACCCAGTACTTC.

V gene TRBV6-5 combines with J gene TRBJ2-4, with a weak D call TRBD2 (5 bases). CDR1 is MNHEY, CDR2 SVGAGI, per germline. This CDR3 has 15 residues. The V end lost 2 bases, the J end lost 2 bases, and 10 bases lay between the germline ends. For the CDR3, the DNA is TGTGCCAGCAGTTACGCCGGAGGAACCAAAAACATTCAGTACTTC. This translates into CASSYAGGTKNIQYF.

CDR3 sequence (DNA): TGTGCCAGCTCCCAACCGCCTGATCTAGCGGCCCCCACAGATACGCAGTATTTT. Its translation is CASSQPPDLAAPTDTQYF. This chain joins TRBV18 and TRBJ2-3; 7 positions match TRBD2. The V gene's germline CDR1 is KGHSH and CDR2 LQKENI. Germline trimming cut 6 bases from V and 2 bases from J; bases unmatched to any gene: 17. The CDR3 runs 18 residues.

This chain uses TRBV6-5 with TRBJ1-1; D possibly corresponds to TRBD1 (6 bases). Between the trimmed V and J ends, which lost 2 bases and 4 bases, there was a span of 11 bases. In germline, CDR1 is MNHEY, CDR2 SVGAGI. The CDR3 covers 14 residues. The CDR3 bases are TGTGCCAGCAGTTACGGGGGGGCCCTCACTGAAGCTTTCTTT. Its translation is CASSYGGALTEAFF.

The chain employs TRBV5-4 and TRBJ1-1, with TRBD1 identical over 9 bases. CDR3 length: 14 residues. CDR1 and CDR2 (germline): SGHNT, YYREEE (reference sequence). V lost 3 bases, J lost 1 base, and 1 base stayed unmatched. The CDR3 DNA reads TGTGCCAGCAGCTACAGGGGGCCGAACACTGAAGCTTTCTTT. It yields the protein CASSYRGPNTEAFF.

J is TRBJ2-1 and V is TRBV7-2; 8 bases match TRBD2. From germline, CDR1 is SGHTA and CDR2 FQGNSA. CDR3 length: 16 amino acids. V lost 5 bases, J lost 8 bases, and 14 bases stayed unmatched. CDR3 nucleotide sequence: TGTGCCAGCAGCCCCGGTCCGGGACTAGAGGGGCATGAGCAGTTCTTC. Translation: CASSPGPGLEGHEQFF.

The rearrangement joins TRBV7-3 to TRBJ2-1, with TRBD2 matching 10 bases. Germline loops: CDR1 SGHTA, CDR2 FQGTGA. V shed 4 bases, J shed 5 bases, and the junction held 8 bases outside the gene matches. This CDR3 has 16 amino acids. The CDR3 nucleotides read TGTGCCAGCAGCTACTCCGGGACTAGCGCGAACAATGAGCAGTTCTTC. Amino acid sequence: CASSYSGTSANNEQFF.